This entry is about one T cell receptor beta chain. Per the study methods: Amplification with reference gene primers provided the estimates of nucleated cell counts. Only in-frame clones appear in the TCRdb table, and some are missing; sequencing was by immunoSEQ multiplex PCR. That table supplies the V and J calls and clone size; D and trimming were determined from the DNA. The table lists some 150,000 clones, about 90% of them singletons. The sample originates from a study of blood T cell repertoires in COVID-19. Across the whole study: Italy, Spain and the United States were the sources of the convalescent and acute COVID-19 samples. Sources were T cells, B-cell-depleted T cells, or PBMCs; the material itself was cDNA or gDNA.

The trim removed 5 bases at V and 5 bases at J, leaving 12 bases unmatched. The CDR3 has 16 amino acids. Germline assignment: CDR1 MDHEN and CDR2 SYDVKM. The gene calls are TRBV28 and TRBJ1-5, with TRBD1 matching over 7 bases. The source material was peripheral blood. This clonotype originated in a man aged 50-59 years with acute or convalescent COVID-19. The CDR3 spells CASSIDRVWSDQPQHF. DNA of the CDR3: TGTGCCAGCAGTATCGACAGGGTCTGGAGTGATCAGCCCCAGCATTTT.